The 29 T cell receptor beta chains below come from one sample, sequenced in a study of blood T cell repertoires in COVID-19. Using immunoSEQ multiplex PCR, the repertoire was profiled, and TCRdb retains in-frame clones only, with some absent. Of over 200,000 clones in the sample, over 70% were seen once. The sample comprised peripheral blood. Source of these receptors: a woman older than 75 with acute or convalescent COVID-19.

The rearrangement joins TRBV6-4 to TRBJ2-1; TRBD2 aligns across 10 bases. V lost 4 bases to trimming and J lost 9 bases; unmatched junction nucleotides: 9. The CDR3 totals 15 residues. Looked up from germline, CDR1 is MRHNA and CDR2 is SNTAGT. CDR3 nucleotide sequence: TGTGCCAGCAGTGCTGCGAGCGGGAGGGGCGGTGAGCAGTTCTTC. Protein: CASSAASGRGGEQFF.

As DNA, the CDR3 is TGTGCCATCAGTGAGGAACAGGGTGTAACTGAAGCTTTCTTT. Translating gives CAISEEQGVTEAFF. V is TRBV10-3 and J is TRBJ1-1; D is perhaps TRBD1 (6 bases). The V end was cut by 2 bases, the J end by 5 bases, with 12 bases between. In germline, CDR1 is ENHRY, CDR2 SYGVKD. This CDR3 contains 14 residues.

The DNA for the CDR3 is TGTGCCAGTAGTACCCCGGGGCAGGGGAACTATGGCTACACCTTC. Its protein is CASSTPGQGNYGYTF. This chain uses TRBV19 with TRBJ1-2; D may be TRBD1 (6 bases). Germline loops: CDR1 LNHDA, CDR2 SQIVND (reference sequence). There are 15 residues in the CDR3. V was clipped by 4 bases and J by 2 bases, with 14 bases between them.

The chain is built from TRBV6-5 and TRBJ2-3, with 9 nucleotides matching TRBD2. The CDR3 contains 14 residues. Germline values: CDR1 MNHEY, CDR2 SVGAGI. J lost 2 bases, V lost 5 bases, and 2 bases had no gene match. The CDR3 protein is CASSKGLATDTQYF. CDR3 nucleotides: TGTGCCAGCAGTAAGGGACTAGCCACAGATACGCAGTATTTT.

Concerning this clone: A read error may produce the germline difference seen at one junction end. This rearrangement joins TRBV12-3 or TRBV12-4 to TRBJ2-7, with TRBD1 identical over 7 bases. The CDR3 runs to 13 residues. The CDR3 loop is CASSPGDSLVYRF. The CDR3 nucleotides read TGTGCCAGCAGTCCCGGGGACAGCTTGGTTTATAGATTC.

V and J are TRBV4-1 and TRBJ2-7, with a possible D match to TRBD2 (6 bases). The J call is doubtful: the DNA matches TRBJ2-5 better. Per the germline V gene, CDR1 is MGHRA and CDR2 is YSYEKL. This CDR3 comprises 15 residues. The CDR3 region has the DNA TGCGCCAGCAGGGACTACTTGGCGGGGATGGAGACCCAGTACTTC. It specifies CASRDYLAGMETQYF.

The chain couples TRBV19 to TRBJ2-5; 7 bases are shared with TRBD2. The J segment lost 2 bases and the V segment lost 5 bases, leaving 8 bases of the junction unmatched. Per the germline V gene, CDR1 is LNHDA and CDR2 is SQIVND (reference sequence). This CDR3 has 15 residues. The CDR3 region is CASSSTGSGQETQYF. The DNA for the CDR3 is TGTGCCAGTAGTTCGACGGGTAGCGGGCAAGAGACCCAGTACTTC.

This chain links TRBV5-4 with TRBJ2-5; weak D call: TRBD2 (8 bases). Trimming took off 6 bases at V and 4 bases at J, with 16 bases between the two ends. This CDR3 spans 14 amino acids. The V gene's germline CDR1 is SGHNT and CDR2 YYREEE (reference sequence). As DNA, the CDR3 is TGTGCCAGCAAACGGGAGGGGGCTATAGAGACCCAGTACTTC. Translated, it gives CASKREGAIETQYF.

The rearrangement uses TRBV7-8 and TRBJ1-2; D unclear. CDR3 length equals 14 residues. CDR1 is SGHVS and CDR2 is FQNEAQ in the germline V gene. The ends were cut back, 1 base at V and 2 bases at J, with 8 bases in the middle. The CDR3 DNA reads TGTGCCAGCAGCTTAGGTCAGATAAACTATGGCTACACCTTC. Translating it yields CASSLGQINYGYTF.

The table lists this clone with a count of one. V is TRBV9 and J is TRBJ2-7; 8 bases line up with TRBD1. CDR1 and CDR2 (germline): SGDLS, YYNGEE. The CDR3 sequence is 15 residues long. V lost 4 bases to trimming and J lost 6 bases; unmatched junction nucleotides: 12. CDR3 loop: CASSLRQGLYAEQYF. CDR3 nucleotides: TGTGCCAGCAGCCTAAGACAGGGGCTGTATGCCGAGCAGTACTTC. Combining the CDR3 with reference TRBV9 and TRBJ2-7 gives the whole variable domain DSGVTQTPKHLITATGQRVTLRCSPRSGDLSVYWYQQSLDQGLQFLIQYYNGEERAKGNILERFSAQQFPDLHSELNLSSLELGDSALYFCASSLRQGLYAEQYFGPGTRLTVT.

V gene TRBV12-3 or TRBV12-4 combines with J gene TRBJ1-2; no firm D call. The CDR3 loop spans 13 amino acids. Trimming stripped 3 bases from V and 9 bases from J, with 14 bases between. The DNA of the CDR3 is TGTGCCAGCAGTTTTATCGCTCAGGAAAGCTACACCTTC. As protein: CASSFIAQESYTF.

The gene calls are TRBV6-5 and TRBJ2-1, with a tentative D call TRBD2 (5 bases). This CDR3 is built from 13 residues. V was cut by 5 bases and J by 14 bases, with 19 bases left in between. From germline, CDR1 is MNHEY and CDR2 SVGAGI. CDR3 protein: CASSPSQLGREFF. As DNA, the CDR3 is TGTGCCAGCAGTCCATCCCAACTAGGTCGCGAGTTCTTC.

This clone appeared once. CDR3 DNA sequence: TGCGCCAGCAGCTTTACCAGCCAAGAGACCCAGTACTTC. It translates to CASSFTSQETQYF. This sequence joins TRBV5-1 and TRBJ2-5; D not certain. The V gene lost 2 bases and the J gene lost 1 base, with 6 bases spanning the gap. CDR3 length: 13 residues. Germline assignment: CDR1 SGHRS and CDR2 YFSETQ.

The chain recombines TRBV9 with TRBJ2-1; 7 positions agree with TRBD2. V lost 3 bases, J lost 0 bases, and 0 bases stayed unmatched. The CDR3 length is 14 residues. CDR1 and CDR2 from the germline V gene are SGDLS and YYNGEE. This chain's CDR3 is CASSAGGSYNEQFF. Here the CDR3 DNA reads TGTGCCAGCAGCGCGGGGGGCTCCTACAATGAGCAGTTCTTC.

The genes are TRBV5-1 and TRBJ2-3; D perhaps matches TRBD1 (5 bases). Germline CDR1 is SGHRS and CDR2 is YFSETQ. V was trimmed by 2 bases and J by 3 bases, leaving 10 bases between them. This CDR3 has 14 residues. The CDR3 loop is CASSFLTATDTQYF. CDR3 nucleotide sequence: TGCGCCAGCAGCTTTTTGACAGCTACAGATACGCAGTATTTT.

The CDR3 loop reads CASSQPGPGNTIYF. The DNA of the CDR3 is TGTGCCAGCAGCCAACCAGGGCCTGGAAACACCATATATTTT. The chain uses TRBV3-1 (or the pseudogene TRBV3-2) and TRBJ1-3; tentatively, D is TRBD1 (5 bases). V was trimmed by 2 bases and J by 2 bases, leaving 7 bases between them. This CDR3 is built from 14 residues. Germline V gene data show CDR1 as LGHDT and CDR2 as YNNKEL (reference sequence).

This clone has only a few counts. The J gene is TRBJ2-7, the V gene TRBV19, with TRBD1 matching 7 bases. Germline lookup yields CDR1 LNHDA and CDR2 SQIVND (reference sequence). The CDR3 covers 14 residues. J lost 2 bases, V lost 7 bases, and 8 bases had no gene match. The chain's CDR3 is CASTPRDRPYEQYF. The CDR3 region has the DNA TGTGCCAGTACCCCCCGGGACAGACCCTACGAGCAGTACTTC. Together with reference TRBV19 and TRBJ2-7, the CDR3 gives the full variable domain: DGGITQSPKYLFRKEGQNVTLSCEQNLNHDAMYWYRQDPGQGLRLIYYSQIVNDFQKGDIAEGYSVSREKKESFPLTVTSAQKNPTAFYLCASTPRDRPYEQYFGPGTRLTVT.

Within the sample, this clone is medium-sized. The chain combines TRBV6-2 or TRBV6-3 with TRBJ2-7, with D perhaps matching TRBD2 (5 bases). CDR3 size: 12 residues. Trimming left V 0 bases short and J 7 bases short, with 7 bases between. CDR1 is MNHEY, CDR2 SVGEGT, per germline. CDR3 in amino acids: CASSYSSGEQYF. CDR3 nucleotide sequence: TGTGCCAGCAGTTACTCGAGCGGTGAGCAGTACTTC.

This clone is a singleton in its sample. The rearrangement links TRBV5-1 to TRBJ2-7; 7 nucleotides align to TRBD1. CDR3 size: 14 residues. The trim removed 5 bases at V and 5 bases at J, leaving 10 bases unmatched. Germline lookup yields CDR1 SGHRS and CDR2 YFSETQ. CDR3 loop: CASSETGIIDEQYF. The CDR3 DNA reads TGCGCCAGCAGTGAGACAGGGATTATCGACGAGCAGTACTTC.

This clone was picked up one time. The chain couples TRBV2 to TRBJ2-3; 13 bases agree with TRBD2. V lost 8 bases, J lost 8 bases, and 10 bases stayed unmatched. CDR1 is SNHLY and CDR2 is FYNNEI in the germline V gene. CDR3 length: 15 amino acids. The CDR3: CASCWGTSGVATQYF. As DNA, the CDR3 is TGTGCCAGCTGCTGGGGGACTAGCGGGGTCGCTACGCAGTATTTT.

This clone was seen only once. This sequence joins TRBV6-6 and TRBJ1-5; D might be TRBD1 (6 bases). CDR3 length: 15 amino acids. V was clipped by 2 bases and J by 3 bases, with 11 bases between them. Germline V gives CDR1 MNHNY, CDR2 SVGAGI (reference sequence). In nucleotides, the CDR3 is TGTGCCAGCAGTTACCAGGACAGTTTCAATCAGCCCCAGCATTTT. It is translated as CASSYQDSFNQPQHF.

This clone was seen a single time. The rearrangement joins TRBV5-1 to TRBJ1-3; 7 bases are a match to TRBD1. This CDR3 region has 16 residues. Germline V gives CDR1 SGHRS, CDR2 YFSETQ. Losses at the gene ends were 4 bases for V and 0 bases for J; bases not matched to a gene: 7. For the CDR3, the DNA is TGCGCCAGCAGCGTTGACAGGGCACTCTCTGGAAACACCATATATTTT. Protein product: CASSVDRALSGNTIYF.

The CDR3 DNA reads as TGTGCCAGCAGTAAACCGTCGCGGGGGCAAGAGCAGTACTTC. Residues: CASSKPSRGQEQYF. The chain carries TRBV25-1 and TRBJ2-7; D may be TRBD2 (7 bases). Germline assignment: CDR1 MGHDK and CDR2 SYGVNS. Between the trimmed V and J ends, which lost 5 bases and 7 bases, there was a span of 18 bases. The CDR3 runs to 14 residues.

This clone has just one count. The chain links TRBV12-5 to TRBJ1-5; D perhaps matches TRBD1 (6 bases). The CDR3 is 16 residues long. V lost 3 bases to trimming and J lost 0 bases, with 12 bases between them. Germline CDR1 LGHNT, CDR2 FRNRAP. The CDR3 DNA reads TGTGCTAGTGGTTTAAGCAGGGGTTATAGCAATCAGCCCCAGCATTTT. Its translation: CASGLSRGYSNQPQHF.

This clone was detected once. The V call is TRBV12-3 or TRBV12-4, the J call TRBJ2-7; maybe TRBD1 (6 bases). The length of the CDR3 is 12 residues. V was shortened by 7 bases and J by 1 base, with 8 bases between the two germline ends. CDR3 protein: CASKRGSYEQYF. Written as DNA, the CDR3 is TGTGCCAGCAAGAGGGGGTCCTACGAGCAGTACTTC.

J is TRBJ1-5 and V is TRBV6-4; the D is unclear. In germline, CDR1 is MRHNA, CDR2 SNTAGT. Trimming pared 0 bases from V and 0 bases from J, leaving 12 bases between. This CDR3 has 17 amino acids. The CDR3 nucleotides are TGTGCCAGCAGTGACTCTAGTCCACAGAATAGCAATCAGCCCCAGCATTTT. It is translated as CASSDSSPQNSNQPQHF.

In DNA, the CDR3 is TGTGCCAGCAGTACTCGACACTCTGGGGCCAACGTCCTGACTTTC. As protein: CASSTRHSGANVLTF. This chain connects TRBV6-5 to TRBJ2-6, with D uncertain. Germline V gene data show CDR1 as MNHEY and CDR2 as SVGAGI. The V end was cut by 5 bases, the J end by 0 bases, with 8 bases between. This CDR3 is built from 15 residues.

This clone was seen only once. The genes are TRBV28 and TRBJ2-5, with 9 bases matching TRBD1. Trimming took 5 bases from V and 0 from J; bases not matched to a gene: 7. CDR3 length: 16 amino acids. Germline assignment: CDR1 MDHEN and CDR2 SYDVKM. In DNA, the CDR3 is TGTGCCAGCAGTCAAGGGGGGACAGGGAACCAAGAGACCCAGTACTTC. This sequence encodes CASSQGGTGNQETQYF.

This chain joins TRBV5-1 and TRBJ2-1; D is unclear. The length of the CDR3 is 15 residues. Germline CDR1 SGHRS, CDR2 YFSETQ. V was shortened by 0 bases and J by 4 bases, with 11 bases between the two germline ends. The CDR3 region has the DNA TGCGCCAGCAGCTTGGAGGCCACAGATTACAATGAGCAGTTCTTC. Protein: CASSLEATDYNEQFF.